This T cell receptor beta chain emerged from a study of blood T cell repertoires in COVID-19. In germline, CDR1 is SGHTA, CDR2 FQGNSA. Trimming removed 1 base from V and 2 bases from J, with 12 bases in between. This CDR3 is 16 amino acids long. How the authors handled the data: Counts of nucleated cells, estimated from reference gene primer amplification, were obtained. Here immunoSEQ multiplex PCR was the method, and the copy in TCRdb shows in-frame clones only, minus some. V and J calls and clone size are copied from that table; D and trimming were computed from the DNA. The top ten hold about 0.85% of the sample, which has 95,000 to 150,000 clones, 71% seen once.

The sequence was obtained from a human donor with acute or convalescent COVID-19. The donor label of this sample is uncertain. Sequenced input: peripheral blood. V gene TRBV7-2 combines with J gene TRBJ1-5; D may be TRBD1 (5 bases). The CDR3: CASSLDAGWGNQPQHF. CDR3 nucleotide sequence: TGTGCCAGCAGCTTAGATGCAGGGTGGGGCAATCAGCCCCAGCATTTT.